This record looks at one TCR beta chain sequence and its context. What it binds is unknown. CDR1 MGHRA and CDR2 YSYEKL come from the germline V gene. The CDR3 contains 14 residues. Trimming took 0 bases from V and 4 from J, leaving 9 bases between them. A second PCR, run for about 6 to 11 cycles, used a sample-barcoded 5' primer plus a J-beta primer mix. Each CDR3 protein is one row after TCRdb ran MiXCR on the 5' RACE reads. The sample comprises around 700,000 distinct CDR3 sequences, more than 20% of which are singletons, and roughly 9% rests with the top ten. These data belong to a study of blood T cells in healthy people across ages. Study-wide points: In these data, TCR beta diversity tracked strongly with naive T cell percentage. Expanded clonotype shifts may have been confounded, as the donors had an unknown CMV status.

The authors isolated at least 6 million PBMCs per sample. This sample also appeared in a second study, on T cells of mothers and their children. That paper states: Donors comprised three healthy Caucasian mothers plus their six children.

This TCR was recovered from a boy aged 5-17 years in good health. The specimen was blood. The rearrangement uses TRBV4-1 and TRBJ1-2; D gene ambiguous. Here the CDR3 DNA reads TGCGCCAGCAGCCAAGAGGGCGCATTCTATGGCTACACCTTC. Its protein product is CASSQEGAFYGYTF.